Sequencing of this T cell receptor (beta chain) was carried out in a study of cytomegalovirus exposure and HLA in healthy donors. PCR employed 60 Vbeta and 13 Jbeta primers. Using immunoSEQ multiplex PCR, the repertoire was profiled, and TCRdb retains in-frame clones only, with some absent. Seen here are around 150,000 clones, 82% observed once, and the top ten hold approximately 0.87%. Notes on the study in general: The Asian-associated ancestry cluster reportedly had fewer N-insertions than the approximately 650-donor mean in a later analysis. The authors assumed roughly uniform sequencing depth across donors for presence/absence analyses. In a later analysis, HLA-associated beta chains showed higher expansion and lower generation probabilities than comparable chains.

Looked up from germline, CDR1 is MNHNS and CDR2 is SASEGT. The V and J ends lost 1 base and 1 base, in that order; junction bases with no gene match: 11. This CDR3 has 18 amino acids. Turning to this clone: Its antigen is unknown.

The sample was PBMCs. The source of this sequence is a girl aged 2 to 9 in good health and CMV-seropositive. This chain links TRBV6-1 with TRBJ2-3; 7 bases fit TRBD2. CDR3 nucleotides: TGTGCCAGCAGTGAAGAGTTATTGGGAGGGAAACGCACAGATACGCAGTATTTT. Translation: CASSEELLGGKRTDTQYF.